Sequencing of this T cell receptor (beta chain) was carried out in a study of blood T cell repertoires in COVID-19. On the study more broadly: T cells, B-cell-depleted T cells, or PBMCs provided the cDNA or gDNA that served as material.

Germline V gene sequence: CDR1 SGHAT, CDR2 FQDESV (reference sequence). This CDR3 is 16 amino acids long. J gave up 1 base and V 6 bases, and 7 bases lay outside the gene matches. In the original analysis: Reference gene primer amplification gave nucleated cell count estimates. TCRdb keeps only in-frame clones here, not all; method: immunoSEQ multiplex PCR. The V and J calls and clone size were taken over from that table, and D and trimming were inferred from the DNA. The sample has about 90,000 clones; roughly 90% are singletons. As regards this clone: The same CDR3 also results from other DNA sequences found in this sample.

The J gene is TRBJ2-1, the V gene TRBV11-1; the match to TRBD2 covers 9 bases. This TCR was sampled from a man at least 80 years old with acute or convalescent COVID-19. Sequenced: peripheral blood. CDR3 protein: CASSRQGLASYNEQFF. In nucleotides, the CDR3 is TGTGCCAGCAGTCGACAGGGACTAGCTTCCTACAATGAGCAGTTCTTC.